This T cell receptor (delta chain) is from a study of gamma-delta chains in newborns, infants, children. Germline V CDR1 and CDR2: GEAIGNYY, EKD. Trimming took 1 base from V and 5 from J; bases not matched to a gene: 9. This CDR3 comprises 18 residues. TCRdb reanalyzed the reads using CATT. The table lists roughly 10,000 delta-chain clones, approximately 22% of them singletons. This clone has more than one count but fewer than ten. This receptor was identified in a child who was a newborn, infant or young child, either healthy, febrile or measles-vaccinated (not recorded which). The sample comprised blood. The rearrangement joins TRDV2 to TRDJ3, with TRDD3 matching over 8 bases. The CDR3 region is CACDTLGEGPRDTRQMFF. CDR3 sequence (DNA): TGTGCCTGTGACACGCTGGGGGAAGGTCCCCGGGACACCCGACAGATGTTTTTC.